This T cell receptor (beta chain) appears in the sequencing data of a study of radiotherapy plus CTLA-4 blockade in lung cancer. Findings of the study overall: In blood, TCR clones derived from the tumor expanded after radiotherapy plus ipilimumab.

TCRdb's table, derived via immunoSEQ multiplex PCR, lists solely in-frame clones and lacks some. The sample includes 40,000 to 50,000 clones, around 83% of them seen just once. As regards this clone: As yet, its antigen is unknown.

Trimming stripped 2 bases from V and 5 bases from J, with 18 bases between. The CDR3 extends over 16 amino acids. Per the germline V gene, CDR1 is MDHEN and CDR2 is SYDVKM. The TCR was taken from a human donor with non-small cell lung cancer who had stable disease on radiotherapy plus ipilimumab. This sequence joins TRBV28 and TRBJ2-5, with a possible D match to TRBD2 (6 bases). Sequenced material: peripheral blood, taken from a patient treated with radiotherapy plus ipilimumab. The CDR3 is CASSLGHRELDETQYF. The CDR3 nucleotides read TGTGCCAGCAGTTTAGGCCACCGGGAGTTAGATGAGACCCAGTACTTC.